One sample yielded the 8 T cell receptor beta chains listed below, sequenced in a study of T cells after yellow fever vaccination. TCRdb used MiXCR to reprocess the 5' RACE reads, holding one entry per CDR3 protein. Here the sample spans approximately 74,000 distinct CDR3 sequences, around 6.5% being singletons. The starting material was CD8+ T cells sorted from PBMCs, obtained around 5 days after the first yellow fever vaccination. These receptors were taken from a young man who received the YFV17D yellow fever vaccine.

This clonotype has a count of ten or more. The J gene is TRBJ2-7, the V gene TRBV5-1, with 8 bases lining up with TRBD1. CDR1 is SGHRS, CDR2 YFSETQ, per germline. V dropped 0 bases and J dropped 3; count of bases not matched to a gene: 2. This CDR3 region has 14 residues. CDR3 protein: CASSLGTGHYEQYF. The CDR3, as DNA: TGCGCCAGCAGCTTGGGGACAGGGCACTACGAGCAGTACTTC. Full variable domain (outside the CDR3, taken from reference TRBV5-1 and TRBJ2-7): KAGVTQTPRYLIKTRGQQVTLSCSPISGHRSVSWYQQTPGQGLQFLFEYFSETQRNKGNFPGRFSGRQFSNSRSEMNVSTLELGDSALYLCASSLGTGHYEQYFGPGTRLTVT.

At least ten counts were recorded for this clonotype. V gene TRBV20-1 combines with J gene TRBJ2-5; D call uncertain. The CDR3 runs to 8 residues. The V end was cut by 7 bases, the J end by 7 bases, with 4 bases between. Germline CDR1 and CDR2: DFQATT and SNEGSKA (reference sequence). CDR3 nucleotides: TGCAGTGTCGGGACCCAGTACTTC. It codes for CSVGTQYF.

This chain links TRBV6-5 with TRBJ2-7, with 8 bases fitting TRBD2. The V segment lost 5 bases and the J segment 2 bases; nucleotides outside the gene matches: 5. CDR3 length equals 14 residues. Germline V gene sequence: CDR1 MNHEY, CDR2 SVGAGI. CDR3 sequence reads: CASSPREGPYEQYF. CDR3 nucleotide sequence: TGTGCCAGCAGTCCCCGGGAGGGCCCCTACGAGCAGTACTTC.

The sample holds many counts of this clonotype. This sequence joins TRBV11-1 and TRBJ1-1, with 9 bases identical to TRBD1. The CDR3 runs 16 residues. Germline CDR1 SGHAT, CDR2 FQDESV (reference sequence). The junction had 9 bases not matched to a gene; V was cut back by 3 bases and J by 4 bases. The CDR3 region has the DNA TGTGCCAGCAGCTTCGGAAACAGGGGGCCCGGCACTGAAGCTTTCTTT. Protein sequence: CASSFGNRGPGTEAFF.

This clonotype was counted between two and nine times. V and J are TRBV4-2 and TRBJ2-6, with D tentatively TRBD2 (6 bases). The CDR3 loop spans 15 amino acids. CDR1 and CDR2 from the germline V gene are LGHNA and YNFKEQ. Trimming cost V 5 bases and J 3 bases, with 11 bases left between them. For the CDR3, the DNA is TGTGCCAGCAGCGCAAGGGAGGTTGGGGCCAACGTCCTGACTTTC. Translating gives CASSAREVGANVLTF.

This clonotype was detected a few times. The V call is TRBV11-2, the J call TRBJ2-7, with D unresolved. Trimming cost V 3 bases and J 7 bases, with 7 bases left between them. The germline CDR1 and CDR2 sequences are SGHAT and FQNNGV. This CDR3 region has 11 residues. The CDR3 is CASSFSLEQYF. The DNA for the CDR3 is TGTGCCAGCAGCTTCAGTTTAGAGCAGTACTTC.

This chain joins TRBV11-2 and TRBJ2-7; a weak D match, TRBD2 (5 bases). Germline V gene sequence: CDR1 SGHAT, CDR2 FQNNGV. The ends were cut back, 5 bases at V and 2 bases at J, with 16 bases in the middle. This CDR3 spans 15 amino acids. CDR3 sequence reads: CASSLHLALAYEQYF. CDR3 DNA: TGTGCCAGCAGCCTCCATCTAGCCCTCGCCTACGAGCAGTACTTC.

This clonotype appeared a few times. V gene TRBV29-1 combines with J gene TRBJ1-2; TRBD1 might be the D (5 bases). Trimming shortened V by 7 bases and J by 3 bases, and 18 bases separated the two germline ends. This CDR3 has 14 amino acids. Germline assignment: CDR1 SQVTM and CDR2 ANQGSEA. In DNA form, the CDR3 reads TGCAGCGACGCGCCTGTCGGACACGACTATGGCTACACCTTC. It encodes CSDAPVGHDYGYTF.